The clone carrying this TCR beta chain has a count of ten or more. The record originates from a study of T cells in Graves' hyperthyroidism and ophthalmopathy. Researchers amplified the TCR beta CDR3 regions from RNA transcripts. RT-PCR in the first round (using the HTBI primer set) targeted the TCR CDR3. TCRdb reanalysed the multiplex PCR reads using MiXCR and keeps one entry per CDR3 protein. The profile shows 350,000 to 400,000 distinct CDR3 sequences, 14% of them singletons. This CDR3 is 15 amino acids long. Trimming stripped 0 bases from V and 2 bases from J, with 13 bases between. The germline V gene has CDR1 GTSNPN and CDR2 SVGIG (reference sequence).

V is TRBV30 and J is TRBJ1-2; D is unclear. The sample comprised blood. The receptor comes from a woman aged 60-75 years with Graves' hyperthyroidism. The CDR3 DNA sequence: TGTGCCTGGAGTGTACCGGGTTTCCTAAACTATGGCTACACCTTC. Translating it yields CAWSVPGFLNYGYTF.